This T cell receptor (beta chain) came from a study of blood T cell repertoires in COVID-19. Assignments of participants to cohorts depended upon their own reported clinical history. V shed 4 bases and J 7 bases; nucleotides not matched to a gene: 7. Germline CDR1 LNHDA, CDR2 SQIVND (reference sequence). There are 14 residues in the CDR3. Using immunoSEQ multiplex PCR, the repertoire was profiled, and TCRdb retains in-frame clones only, with some absent. The table lists about 200,000 clones, approximately 86% of them singletons. This receptor was identified in a woman in her forties with acute COVID-19. This chain uses TRBV19 with TRBJ2-7; 10 bases are shared with TRBD1. Sequences were obtained from PBMCs or T cells enriched from blood (not recorded which). Written as DNA, the CDR3 is TGTGCCAGTAGTACGGGACAGGGGACGGGGGAGCAGTACTTC. Protein: CASSTGQGTGEQYF.